The present T cell receptor beta chain was sequenced within a study of shared clonotypes between healthy human individuals. At the level of the study: Used for every donor were three CD4 naive, three CD4 memory, two CD8 naive and one CD8 memory plate.

The CDR3 sequence is 15 residues long. CDR1 is MGHRA, CDR2 YSYEKL, per germline. After removal of 1 base from V and 8 bases from J, the junction contained 7 bases not matched to a gene. The protocol was immunoSEQ multiplex PCR, while the TCRdb copy is restricted to in-frame clones and leaves out a portion. The data contain more than 2 million clones, roughly 93% of them seen just once; the ten biggest clones take up roughly 1.7%. Naive CD8 cells, CD45RO-negative and positively selected for CCR7, excluded terminally differentiated effector memory CD45RA+ cells. J is TRBJ1-3 and V is TRBV4-1; TRBD1 aligns across 8 bases. This receptor was obtained from a man aged 18 to 29 in good health. Some clones in this sample may be carry-over from other donors' samples. The sequenced sample was naive CD8+ T cells from PBMCs. This CDR3 reads CASSQGRTGRDTIYF. The DNA for the CDR3 is TGCGCCAGCAGCCAAGGACGGACAGGGCGCGACACCATATATTTT.